This T cell receptor (beta chain) was recovered during a study of T cell responses to AZD1222 COVID-19 vaccine. Repertoires were generated with immunoSEQ multiplex PCR, while TCRdb's copy carries only in-frame clones and drops some. This sample has approximately 70,000 clones, with roughly 82% found just once. There are 13 residues in the CDR3. Looked up from germline, CDR1 is MNHEY and CDR2 is SVGAGI. With 6 bases clipped from V and 1 base from J, the junction kept 0 bases outside the gene matches. Sequences were derived from peripheral blood, sampled on day 0 of AZD1222 vaccination. The V call is TRBV6-5, the J call TRBJ2-3; 8 nucleotides align to TRBD1. The clonotype comes from an adult in good health. CDR3 loop: CASRQGGTDTQYF. CDR3 in DNA: TGTGCCAGCAGACAGGGGGGCACAGATACGCAGTATTTT.